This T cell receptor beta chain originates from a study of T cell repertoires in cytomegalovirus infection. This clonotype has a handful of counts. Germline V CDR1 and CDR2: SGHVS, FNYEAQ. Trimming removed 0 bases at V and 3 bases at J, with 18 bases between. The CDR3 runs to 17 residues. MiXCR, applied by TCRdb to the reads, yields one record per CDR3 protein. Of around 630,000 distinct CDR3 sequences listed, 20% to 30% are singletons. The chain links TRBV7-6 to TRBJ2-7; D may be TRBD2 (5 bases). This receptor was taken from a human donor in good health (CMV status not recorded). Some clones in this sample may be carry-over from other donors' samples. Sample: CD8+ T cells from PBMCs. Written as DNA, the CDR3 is TGTGCCAGCAGCTTAGCCGACCTCGGGGTCCTAAGCTACGAGCAGTACTTC. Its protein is CASSLADLGVLSYEQYF.